In this sample, the clone carrying this TCR beta chain turned up a few times. Its antigen is not known. This entry comes from a study of cytomegalovirus exposure and HLA in healthy donors. Overall study results and limits: Later analysis showed TCR association rates varying by HLA locus, highest for DRB1 and lowest for HLA-C.

PCR amplification relied on 60 Vbeta primers (plus 13 Jbeta primers). TCRdb's copy holds only in-frame clones and misses some; the assay was immunoSEQ multiplex PCR. The sample records roughly 220,000 clones, 82% being singletons. The CDR3 contains 13 residues. Germline V gene sequence: CDR1 SQVTM, CDR2 ANQGSEA. Trimming stripped 2 bases from V and 13 bases from J, with 20 bases between. The TCR originated in a middle-aged woman in good health and CMV-seronegative. The sample taken for sequencing was PBMCs. V is TRBV29-1 and J is TRBJ1-2; D ambiguous. The CDR3 reads CSVEWALGRATTF. In DNA, the CDR3 is TGCAGCGTTGAATGGGCATTGGGGAGGGCAACCACCTTC. The whole variable domain, remainder taken from reference TRBV29-1 and TRBJ1-2, is SAVISQKPSRDICQRGTSLTIQCQVDSQVTMMFWYRQQPGQSLTLIATANQGSEATYESGFVIDKFPISRPNLTFSTLTVSNMSPEDSSIYLCSVEWALGRATTFGSGTRLTVV.